The following is a T cell receptor (beta chain) sequence with its context. Its antigen is still unknown. With a much larger clone just one base away, this may be a read error. This entry belongs to a study of tumor and adjacent non-tumor tissue in lung cancer. CDR1 SGHNT and CDR2 YYREEE come from the germline V gene (reference sequence). The V end was cut by 4 bases, the J end by 6 bases, with 11 bases between. The CDR3 spans 13 residues. TCRbeta libraries were built with three rounds of nested PCR, modified from ARM-PCR. Via MiXCR, TCRdb re-called the multiplex PCR reads, giving one row per CDR3 protein. This sample carries some 99,000 distinct CDR3 sequences, roughly two thirds of them seen once, and the ten largest clones take about 20%. No cell sorting was done before RNA was extracted from the tissue. The normal lung tissue was taken more than 3 cm from the tumor edge. Chemotherapy-naive patients with new lung cancer underwent thoracic surgery in China, August–November 2014.

Points from the study as a whole: Normal lung showed higher cumulative top 100 clone frequency than tumor.

The TCR comes from a man aged 55 to 70 with non-small cell lung cancer. The chain has TRBV5-4 and TRBJ2-1; D possibly corresponds to TRBD1 (5 bases). The sequenced material came from distant non-tumor lung tissue. The CDR3 protein is CASSPGKGNEQFF. The CDR3 bases are TGTGCCAGCAGCCCAGGGAAGGGCAATGAGCAGTTCTTC.